Listed below are T cell receptor beta chains from one sample, sequenced in a study of T cells after yellow fever vaccination. TCRdb used MiXCR to reprocess the 5' RACE reads, holding one entry per CDR3 protein. This sample has about 350,000 distinct CDR3 sequences, with about 8.3% found just once. This sample comprised PBMCs, obtained approximately 40 days after the first yellow fever vaccination. The source is a man younger than 35 who received the YFV17D yellow fever vaccine. Both conserved end residues are part of each CDR3. The order of the fields is J gene, D gene, clone size, V gene, CDR3 protein, CDR3 DNA. A D gene is named only where the DNA matches it firmly. Size is stated for part of the rows, as once, few or many counts, or as a class when the clone is expanded.

TRBJ1-5 | - | few | TRBV6-1 | CASIKWDNRANQPQHF | TGTGCCAGCATAAAATGGGATAACAGGGCAAATCAGCCCCAGCATTTT
TRBJ2-1 | - | few | TRBV7-9 | CASAGVGNEQFF | TGTGCCAGCGCAGGGGTGGGCAATGAGCAGTTCTTC
TRBJ2-5 | TRBD1 | - | TRBV7-9 | CASSLDSLGQTDF | TGTGCCAGCAGCTTAGATAGTCTGGGACAGACTGACTTC
TRBJ2-2 | TRBD1 | - | TRBV12-3/TRBV12-4 | CASTPGTGRTGELFF | TGTGCCAGCACCCCCGGGACAGGGAGGACCGGGGAGCTGTTTTTT
TRBJ1-1 | - | - | TRBV20-1 | CSAPPGHWNTEAFF | TGCAGTGCCCCACCGGGACATTGGAACACTGAAGCTTTCTTT
TRBJ2-3 | - | many | TRBV6-4 | CASSDTETDTQYF | TGTGCCAGCAGTGACACAGAAACAGATACGCAGTATTTT
TRBJ1-2 | - | - | TRBV5-4 | CASTDSYGYTF | TGTGCCAGCACGGACAGCTATGGCTACACCTTC
TRBJ2-3 | TRBD1 | - | TRBV4-3 | CASSQLLTGGSDTQYF | TGCGCCAGCAGCCAACTGTTGACAGGGGGGTCAGATACGCAGTATTTT
TRBJ1-5 | - | - | TRBV27 | CASSLPGVNQPQHF | TGTGCCAGCAGTTTACCGGGGGTAAATCAGCCCCAGCATTTT
TRBJ2-2 | TRBD1 | - | TRBV4-3 | CASSQASPGQGMDTGELFF | TGCGCCAGCAGCCAGGCTAGCCCGGGACAGGGAATGGACACCGGGGAGCTGTTTTTT
TRBJ2-2 | TRBD2 | - | TRBV12-3/TRBV12-4 | CASEALAGNTGELFF | TGTGCCAGCGAGGCGCTAGCGGGGAACACCGGGGAGCTGTTTTTT
TRBJ2-4 | TRBD1 | many | TRBV10-3 | CAISAGQGLAKNIQYF | TGTGCCATCAGTGCCGGACAGGGGCTAGCCAAAAACATTCAGTACTTC
TRBJ1-2 | - | few | TRBV6-2/TRBV6-3 | CASSYWTDGYTF | TGTGCCAGCAGTTACTGGACAGATGGCTACACCTTC
TRBJ2-3 | TRBD2 | - | TRBV3-1 | CASSQVGASGDRDTQYF | TGTGCCAGCAGCCAAGTAGGGGCTAGCGGGGATCGAGATACGCAGTATTTT
TRBJ1-1 | TRBD1 | many | TRBV12-3/TRBV12-4 | CASSDRDRSYTEAFF | TGTGCCAGCAGTGACCGGGACAGGAGCTACACTGAAGCTTTCTTT
TRBJ2-1 | TRBD2 | few | TRBV19 | CASSIGPLLADSYNEQFF | TGTGCCAGTAGTATAGGGCCCTTACTAGCGGACTCCTACAATGAGCAGTTCTTC
TRBJ1-5 | - | - | TRBV12-3/TRBV12-4 | CASTGVYSNQPQHF | TGTGCCAGCACAGGAGTTTATAGCAATCAGCCCCAGCATTTT
TRBJ2-2 | - | many | TRBV11-1 | CASSLHSGELFF | TGTGCCAGCAGCTTACACAGCGGGGAGCTGTTTTTT
TRBJ1-6 | - | few | TRBV13 | CATDGSFNSPLHF | TGTGCCACCGACGGAAGTTTTAATTCACCCCTCCACTTT
TRBJ2-5 | - | few | TRBV27 | CASSFKDRGETQYF | TGTGCCAGCAGTTTCAAGGACCGGGGCGAGACCCAGTACTTC
TRBJ1-5 | TRBD1 | few | TRBV5-8 | CASSYDRADQPQHF | TGTGCCAGCAGCTACGACAGGGCTGATCAGCCCCAGCATTTT
TRBJ2-1 | - | few | TRBV9 | CASSVAGGLNNEQFF | TGTGCCAGCAGCGTAGCGGGGGGCCTAAACAATGAGCAGTTCTTC
TRBJ2-3 | - | many | TRBV2 | CASSERGHADTQYF | TGTGCCAGCAGTGAGAGGGGCCACGCAGATACGCAGTATTTT
TRBJ1-2 | TRBD1 | - | TRBV7-9 | CASSRTTGGDGYTF | TGTGCCAGCAGCCGAACGACAGGGGGCGATGGCTACACCTTC
TRBJ2-7 | TRBD1 | - | TRBV12-5 | CASGLALGQLTAYEQYF | TGTGCTAGTGGTTTGGCCCTGGGACAGCTAACCGCCTACGAGCAGTACTTC
TRBJ1-3 | TRBD1 | few | TRBV12-3/TRBV12-4 | CASSTRQGASGNTIYF | TGTGCCAGCAGCACTAGACAGGGGGCGTCTGGAAACACCATATATTTT
TRBJ1-5 | - | - | TRBV10-2 | CASSEVGEARPQHF | TGCGCCAGCAGTGAGGTTGGGGAGGCAAGGCCCCAGCATTTT
TRBJ1-2 | - | - | TRBV6-2/TRBV6-3 | CASSYTGRRSDYGYTF | TGTGCCAGCAGTTACACGGGGCGGAGATCTGACTATGGCTACACCTTC
TRBJ1-3 | TRBD1 | few | TRBV6-1 | CASTAGTGDLSGNTIYF | TGTGCCAGCACTGCCGGGACAGGGGACCTCTCTGGAAACACCATATATTTT
TRBJ2-6 | - | - | TRBV5-1 | CASSLANGAGANVLTF | TGCGCCAGCAGCTTGGCCAACGGGGCTGGGGCCAACGTCCTGACTTTC
TRBJ2-4 | - | - | TRBV7-8 | CASSLMGVAKNIQYF | TGTGCCAGCAGCTTAATGGGGGTAGCCAAAAACATTCAGTACTTC
TRBJ2-2 | - | - | TRBV4-3 | CASSQEQGTNTGELFF | TGCGCCAGCAGCCAAGAGCAGGGTACGAACACCGGGGAGCTGTTTTTT
TRBJ2-3 | TRBD2 | few | TRBV11-2 | CASSLDLAGASGTQYF | TGTGCCAGCAGCTTAGATCTAGCGGGGGCCTCCGGGACGCAGTATTTT
TRBJ2-5 | - | few | TRBV20-1 | CSLHETSQETQYF | TGCAGTCTCCATGAGACTAGCCAAGAGACCCAGTACTTC
TRBJ2-1 | TRBD1 | few | TRBV7-2 | CASSVGTAYNEQFF | TGTGCCAGCAGCGTCGGGACAGCCTACAATGAGCAGTTCTTC
TRBJ1-2 | - | - | TRBV7-2 | CASSQWLYGYTF | TGTGCCAGCAGCCAATGGCTCTATGGCTACACCTTC
TRBJ2-2 | - | many | TRBV10-3 | CAISAGVQAGTGELFF | TGTGCCATCAGTGCAGGAGTCCAGGCGGGCACCGGGGAGCTGTTTTTT
TRBJ1-1 | - | few | TRBV7-7 | CASSGQGFLTEAFF | TGTGCTAGCAGCGGTCAGGGGTTTTTGACTGAAGCTTTCTTT
TRBJ2-3 | - | many | TRBV12-3/TRBV12-4 | CASSNGGAHMDTQYF | TGTGCCAGCAGTAATGGGGGGGCACACATGGATACGCAGTATTTT
TRBJ2-7 | - | few | TRBV29-1 | CSITGLGGDTQYF | TGCAGCATTACAGGGTTGGGTGGGGACACGCAGTACTTC
TRBJ1-2 | - | - | TRBV24-1 | CATSDSRRESHNYGYTF | TGTGCCACCAGTGATTCGAGGCGTGAATCCCATAACTATGGCTACACCTTC
TRBJ2-3 | TRBD2 | - | TRBV20-1 | CSTRERGGRTDTQYF | TGCAGTACTAGGGAGCGGGGGGGTCGCACAGATACGCAGTATTTT
TRBJ1-1 | - | few | TRBV18 | CASSSTRRSWNTEAFF | TGTGCCAGCTCGTCGACACGGAGAAGCTGGAACACTGAAGCTTTCTTT
TRBJ2-5 | - | - | TRBV11-2 | CASSLNIRGETQYF | TGTGCCAGCAGCTTAAACATTCGTGGGGAGACCCAGTACTTC
TRBJ2-7 | TRBD2 | - | TRBV7-2 | CASSLAASGGWDEQYF | TGTGCCAGCAGCTTAGCGGCTAGCGGGGGTTGGGACGAGCAGTACTTC
TRBJ2-1 | TRBD2 | - | TRBV29-1 | CSVEDLRRGYNEQFF | TGCAGCGTTGAAGATCTGAGGCGGGGGTACAATGAGCAGTTCTTC
TRBJ2-3 | - | - | TRBV5-1 | CASSFRQGSDTQYF | TGCGCCAGCAGCTTTCGTCAGGGTTCGGATACGCAGTATTTT
TRBJ1-5 | TRBD1 | few | TRBV4-2 | CASSQIQGAIGNQPQHF | TGTGCCAGCAGCCAGATCCAGGGGGCTATCGGCAATCAGCCCCAGCATTTT
TRBJ1-1 | - | many | TRBV5-4 | CASSLGQQNTEAFF | TGTGCCAGCAGCTTGGGACAGCAGAACACTGAAGCTTTCTTT
TRBJ2-1 | - | - | TRBV9 | CASSVDFIGEQFF | TGTGCCAGCAGCGTAGATTTTATCGGGGAGCAGTTCTTC
TRBJ2-5 | - | - | TRBV21-1 | CASSKSGLVFIETQYF | TGTGCCAGCAGCAAATCCGGACTAGTATTTATAGAGACCCAGTACTTC
TRBJ2-6 | - | - | TRBV25-1 | CASSSTETGANVLTF | TGTGCCAGCAGTTCGACTGAAACTGGGGCCAACGTCCTGACTTTC
TRBJ2-2 | - | - | TRBV5-6 | CASSRQGGGELFF | TGTGCCAGCAGCAGACAGGGAGGCGGGGAGCTGTTTTTT
TRBJ2-3 | - | many | TRBV11-1 | CASSFSSHQNTQYF | TGTGCCAGCAGCTTCAGCAGCCATCAGAATACGCAGTATTTT